These 14 T cell receptor beta chains share one sample of origin, sequenced in a study of blood T cell repertoires in COVID-19. Sequenced by immunoSEQ multiplex PCR; TCRdb stores in-frame clones only, minus some. The sample carries roughly 100,000 clones, roughly 81% recorded once. The sequencing input was peripheral blood. The receptors come from a human donor in a cohort sampled during active COVID-19.

By frequency in the sample, this clone is medium-sized. The CDR3 loop reads CAWITEGARGEQYF. DNA of the CDR3: TGTGCCTGGATCACCGAGGGGGCGCGGGGCGAGCAGTACTTC. The chain carries TRBV30 and TRBJ2-7, with a possible D match to TRBD1 (7 bases). This CDR3 is built from 14 residues. The germline CDR1 and CDR2 sequences are GTSNPN and SVGIG (reference sequence). The V and J ends lost 4 bases and 6 bases respectively, with 19 bases between them. Variable domain in full (rest from reference TRBV30 and TRBJ2-7): SQTIHQWPATLVQPVGSPLSLECTVEGTSNPNLYWYRQAAGRGLQLLFYSVGIGQISSEVPQNLSASRPQDRQFILSSKKLLLSDSGFYLCAWITEGARGEQYFGPGTRLTVT.

The chain employs TRBV2 and TRBJ1-1, with a weak D call TRBD1 (6 bases). This CDR3 contains 13 residues. Per the germline V gene, CDR1 is SNHLY and CDR2 is FYNNEI. V lost 8 bases to trimming and J lost 4 bases, with 14 bases between them. CDR3 amino acids: CASSQTGATEAFF. The CDR3 nucleotides read TGTGCCAGCTCTCAGACAGGAGCCACTGAAGCTTTCTTT. Supplemented by reference TRBV2 and TRBJ1-1, the full variable domain reads EPEVTQTPSHQVTQMGQEVILRCVPISNHLYFYWYRQILGQKVEFLVSFYNNEISEKSEIFDDQFSVERPDGSNFTLKIRSTKLEDSAMYFCASSQTGATEAFFGQGTRLTVV.

This chain's CDR3 is CASTPQIGHSYEQYF. The CDR3 DNA follows: TGTGCCAGCACCCCCCAAATCGGACACTCCTACGAGCAGTACTTC. This chain joins TRBV7-9 and TRBJ2-7, with a tentative D call TRBD1 (5 bases). The germline CDR1 and CDR2 sequences are SEHNR and FQNEAQ (reference sequence). Trimming cost V 7 bases and J 0 bases, with 16 bases left between them. The CDR3 is 15 amino acids.

The chain joins TRBV20-1 to TRBJ2-3; D gene uncertain. Germline loops: CDR1 DFQATT, CDR2 SNEGSKA (reference sequence). CDR3 length: 14 amino acids. Trimming pared 3 bases from V and 5 bases from J, leaving 15 bases between. The CDR3 DNA sequence: TGCAGTGCTAGTCCCCCTACACCGGGAGATACGCAGTATTTT. Translated, it gives CSASPPTPGDTQYF.

Details on this clone: The junction differs from germline at one of its ends, possibly a read error. The rearrangement joins TRBV18 to TRBJ1-2; 12 positions agree with TRBD1. Germline CDR1 and CDR2: KGHSH and LQKENI. The CDR3 spans 14 residues. DNA for the CDR3: TGTGCCAGCCCACCACAGGGACAGGGGGCCGGATACACCTTC. It encodes CASPPQGQGAGYTF.

This rearrangement joins TRBV6-2 or TRBV6-3 to TRBJ2-2; TRBD2 agrees at 12 bases. Germline V CDR1 and CDR2: MNHEY, SVGEGT. The trim removed 4 bases at V and 5 bases at J, leaving 5 bases unmatched. CDR3 size: 16 residues. In nucleotides, the CDR3 is TGTGCCAGCAGTTCTGCTAGCGGGGGGGCGACCGGGGAGCTGTTTTTT. Translating it yields CASSSASGGATGELFF.

The chain links TRBV7-6 to TRBJ1-6; TRBD1 aligns across 9 bases. Trimming took 3 bases from V and 9 from J; bases not matched to a gene: 9. This CDR3 is 16 amino acids long. CDR1 is SGHVS, CDR2 FNYEAQ, per germline. CDR3 sequence: CASSLEQGAYGSPLHF. The CDR3 nucleotides read TGTGCCAGCAGCTTGGAACAGGGGGCTTACGGTTCACCCCTCCACTTT.

This chain joins TRBV28 and TRBJ1-4; D not resolved. Germline V CDR1 and CDR2: MDHEN, SYDVKM. The CDR3 loop spans 13 amino acids. Trimming took off 8 bases at V and 4 bases at J, with 11 bases between the two ends. In nucleotides, the CDR3 is TGTGCCAGCTTTGGCGAGGGTAATGAAAAACTGTTTTTT. This translates into CASFGEGNEKLFF. The full variable domain, its missing parts supplied by reference TRBV28 and TRBJ1-4, is DVKVTQSSRYLVKRTGEKVFLECVQDMDHENMFWYRQDPGLGLRLIYFSYDVKMKEKGDIPEGYSVSREKKERFSLILESASTNQTSMYLCASFGEGNEKLFFGSGTQLSVL.

The chain uses TRBV12-3 or TRBV12-4 and TRBJ2-5; tentatively, D is TRBD2 (6 bases). V lost 4 bases and J lost 4, with 10 bases in between. The CDR3 length is 13 residues. This CDR3 is CASSSGGTETQYF. DNA for the CDR3: TGTGCCAGCAGTTCCGGGGGAACAGAGACCCAGTACTTC.

The J gene is TRBJ2-7, the V gene TRBV27; 11 bases are shared with TRBD2. Germline V lookup: CDR1 MNHEY, CDR2 SMNVEV (reference sequence). This CDR3 is 15 amino acids long. V lost 5 bases to trimming and J lost 3 bases; unmatched junction nucleotides: 6. The CDR3 loop is CASSLRTSGHYEQYF. The DNA of the CDR3 is TGTGCCAGCAGTCTACGGACTAGCGGGCACTACGAGCAGTACTTC.

V usage is TRBV19 and J usage is TRBJ1-3, with D uncertain. Trimming pared 3 bases from V and 1 base from J, leaving 10 bases between. Germline V CDR1 and CDR2: LNHDA, SQIVND (reference sequence). CDR3 size: 15 residues. This CDR3 is CASSMRVRSGNTIYF. The CDR3 bases are TGTGCCAGTAGTATGCGGGTCAGGTCTGGAAACACCATATATTTT.

The V call is TRBV12-3 or TRBV12-4, the J call TRBJ2-7; D not resolved. V gave up 3 bases and J gave up 5 bases, with 11 bases separating them. The length of the CDR3 is 13 residues. In DNA form, the CDR3 reads TGTGCCAGCAGTTTGGGTCGGGTTCACGAGCAGTACTTC. Protein: CASSLGRVHEQYF.

The chain employs TRBV5-1 and TRBJ1-4; 8 bases agree with TRBD1. In germline, CDR1 is SGHRS, CDR2 YFSETQ. This CDR3 spans 17 amino acids. The V and J ends lost 4 bases and 1 base, in that order; junction bases with no gene match: 9. The CDR3 here is CASSLATGVGTNEKLFF. CDR3 DNA: TGCGCCAGCAGCCTAGCGACAGGGGTAGGAACTAATGAAAAACTGTTTTTT.

The chain carries TRBV5-1 and TRBJ1-1; D unresolved. Trimming cost V 4 bases and J 2 bases, with 12 bases left between them. CDR3 length: 14 amino acids. From germline, CDR1 is SGHRS and CDR2 YFSETQ. CDR3 protein: CASSPHPVNTEAFF. CDR3 sequence (DNA): TGCGCCAGCAGCCCACACCCAGTTAACACTGAAGCTTTCTTT.